This is a list of T cell receptor beta chains from one sample in a study of cytomegalovirus exposure and HLA in healthy donors. Only in-frame clones appear in the TCRdb table, and some are missing; sequencing was by immunoSEQ multiplex PCR. The data show 250,000 or so clones, roughly 89% seen once. Specimen: PBMCs. All receptors derive from a man aged 18-30 years in good health and CMV-seronegative. Each CDR3 is given with its conserved first and last residue.

v_call cdr3_aa
TRBV5-1 CASSLGSQETQYF
TRBV29-1 CSVGLDNSYEQYF
TRBV28 CASSWVRSGATYEQYF
TRBV2 CASTDRGEQFF
TRBV5-4 CASSLTSISSYEQYF
TRBV18 CASRIRGTSYEQYF
TRBV6-6 CASTLVGNTIYF
TRBV10-1 CANWAMALEQYF
TRBV28 CASSYFQGNTEAFF
TRBV4-3 CASSQIWTSGRRVDEQFF
TRBV7-3 CASSLIAGTGELFF
TRBV30 CAWRTGSGANVLTF
TRBV2 CASSEAGTGASNYGYTF
TRBV2 CASSEDFQGSWNGYTF
TRBV20-1 CSALLAYEQYF
TRBV30 CAYTGVDTEAFF
TRBV28 CASSFGRGLTGELFF
TRBV10-3 CAIGNSGGATDGYTF
TRBV7-9 CASSLSTRAGEQFF
TRBV5-1 CASSLGTGHRDTQYF
TRBV7-2 CASSLISPPRETQYF
TRBV9 CASSFRGRDTEAFF
TRBV6-6 CASSSFFPGGIQYF
TRBV9 CASSHSGGSPYNEQFF
TRBV27 CASSFQGAGELFF
TRBV2 CASRTAGEAFF
TRBV27 CASSLFVQAGNEQFF
TRBV18 CASSPGGSYEQYF
TRBV4-3 CASSQDVSGTEAFF
TRBV4-2 CASSQVDSRNEQFF
TRBV7-9 CASSARGTEAFF
TRBV5-5 CASSRDSNNQPQHF
TRBV6-5 CASTELGGQPEQYF
TRBV19 CASSWGLAGAGELFF
TRBV20-1 CSLLEAFF
TRBV2 CASKTYWGLNNEQFF
TRBV5-6 CASRGRGAYEQYF
TRBV30 CAWEGNRVNYGYTF
TRBV29-1 CSVRQGRYGYTF
TRBV4-3 CASSQVNPGSSYNEQFF
TRBV28 CASSELAGGPGNEQFF